This is a list of T cell receptor beta chains from one sample in a study of post-analysis software for immune sequencing data. Each CDR3 protein gets one entry after TCRdb re-called the PCR reads with MiXCR. The table includes fewer than 850,000 distinct CDR3 sequences, less than 35% detected once. Sequencing input: blood. The receptors originated from a girl aged 10 to 17 with multiple sclerosis. CDR3s include the opening cysteine and the closing phenylalanine or tryptophan. A D gene is named only where the DNA matches it firmly. Only some rows state a clone size, as once, few, many or a class for expanded clones.

cdr3_aa cdr3_nt j_call d_call v_call clone_size
CASTPRGTGVGYGYTF TGTGCCAGCACCCCTCGCGGGACAGGGGTTGGGTATGGCTACACCTTC TRBJ1-2 TRBD1 TRBV27 few
CASTHREHEQYF TGTGCCAGCACCCACAGGGAACACGAGCAGTACTTC TRBJ2-7 NA TRBV25-1 NA
CASSSQGGNQPQHF TGTGCCAGCAGCTCGCAGGGGGGAAATCAGCCCCAGCATTTT TRBJ1-5 TRBD1 TRBV7-8 NA
CASSSNLNSNQPQHF TGTGCCAGCAGCTCTAATCTGAATAGCAATCAGCCCCAGCATTTT TRBJ1-5 NA TRBV7-2 once
CASSLVPPSPLRADTQYF TGTGCCAGCAGCTTAGTCCCCCCAAGTCCTCTCCGCGCAGATACGCAGTATTTT TRBJ2-3 NA TRBV7-8 few
CASSEYGGQPQHF TGTGCCAGCAGTGAATATGGCGGTCAGCCCCAGCATTTT TRBJ1-5 NA TRBV25-1 NA
CASSQDRINGYTF TGTGCCAGCAGTCAAGACAGGATCAATGGCTACACCTTC TRBJ1-2 NA TRBV12-3/TRBV12-4 few
CASSPGRQRETQYF TGCGCCAGCAGCCCGGGACGACAGAGGGAGACCCAGTACTTC TRBJ2-5 NA TRBV4-1 NA
CTSSLSDSYGYTF TGTACCAGCAGCTTATCCGACAGCTATGGCTACACCTTC TRBJ1-2 NA TRBV11-1 NA
CASSQDGRHGETQYF TGTGCCAGCAGCCAAGATGGGAGGCATGGGGAGACCCAGTACTTC TRBJ2-5 NA TRBV14 NA
CASSEGTRGLSYNEQFF TGCGCCAGCAGTGAGGGAACTCGCGGCCTCTCCTACAATGAGCAGTTCTTC TRBJ2-1 NA TRBV10-1 NA
CANSRGQGGGYTF TGCGCCAACAGCAGGGGACAGGGCGGCGGCTACACCTTC TRBJ1-2 TRBD1 TRBV5-1 NA
CASSLPQGRGYTF TGTGCCAGCAGCTTACCTCAGGGTAGAGGCTACACCTTC TRBJ1-2 NA TRBV13 NA
CASIRLVGGADTQYF TGTGCCAGCATCCGGCTTGTCGGGGGCGCAGATACGCAGTATTTT TRBJ2-3 NA TRBV7-2 few
CASSYLGRGKNTGELFF TGTGCCAGCAGCTATTTAGGACGGGGGAAGAACACCGGGGAGCTGTTTTTT TRBJ2-2 NA TRBV6-5 few
CASSLGLAGGHGSDTQYF TGCGCCAGCAGCTTGGGACTAGCGGGAGGCCATGGTTCGGATACGCAGTATTTT TRBJ2-3 TRBD2 TRBV5-1 NA
CASSPLTSGDQETQYF TGTGCCAGCAGCCCGTTGACTAGCGGGGACCAAGAGACCCAGTACTTC TRBJ2-5 TRBD2 TRBV5-6 NA
CASSMSGPNEKLFF TGCGCCAGCAGCATGTCCGGGCCTAATGAAAAACTGTTTTTT TRBJ1-4 NA TRBV5-1 few
CSARVRGLLYEQYF TGCAGTGCTAGAGTCCGAGGACTACTCTACGAGCAGTACTTC TRBJ2-7 NA TRBV20-1 NA
CASNIAGRNEQFF TGTGCCAGCAACATAGCGGGTCGGAATGAGCAGTTCTTC TRBJ2-1 TRBD2 TRBV27 few
CSVERVAGASFF TGCAGCGTTGAAAGGGTAGCGGGAGCTTCGTTCTTC TRBJ2-1 TRBD2 TRBV29-1 NA
CASSKTGPGELFF TGTGCCAGCAGCAAGACAGGGCCCGGGGAGCTGTTTTTT TRBJ2-2 TRBD1 TRBV5-6 NA